What follows is one T cell receptor beta chain and its context. At one of its ends the junction is not consistent with the germline gene, which may arise from a read error. The record originates from a study of early T cells in non-severe SARS-CoV-2 infection. Germline-derived CDR1 and CDR2 are SGHRS and YFSETQ. This CDR3 has 15 amino acids. TCRdb recomputed calls from the 5' RACE reads with MiXCR, one row per CDR3 protein. The data contain some 26,000 distinct CDR3 sequences, roughly 4.8% of them seen just once; the ten biggest clones take up under 7%. Sequenced sample: whole blood. This TCR derives from an adult who was a healthcare worker with PCR-confirmed SARS-CoV-2 infection or an uninfected control (not recorded which). This chain links TRBV5-1 with TRBJ2-3; D perhaps matches TRBD1 (5 bases). CDR3 bases: TGCGCCAGCAGCCCTCTGACTGGGGCAACAGATACACAGTATTTT. Its protein is CASSPLTGATDTQYF.